The 16 T cell receptor beta chains given below trace back to one sample, sequenced in a study of T cells in Graves' hyperthyroidism and ophthalmopathy. Amplified TCR beta CDR3 regions came from RNA transcripts. Carried out on the TCR CDR3, a first-round RT-PCR used the HTBI primer set. TCRdb called the multiplex PCR reads again in MiXCR, with one record for every CDR3 protein. The sample records roughly 840,000 distinct CDR3 sequences, 35% to 45% being singletons. Sequencing was performed on blood. These receptors were obtained from a man aged 18 to 30 with Graves' hyperthyroidism.

This clonotype was counted once. A much larger clone is a single base away; this may be a read error. This chain's CDR3 is CASSLGVGLSYEQYF. DNA of the CDR3: TGTGCTAGCAGCTTAGGGGTGGGCCTCTCCTACGAGCAGTACTTC. The chain links TRBV7-7 to TRBJ2-7; D might be TRBD1 (5 bases). CDR3 length equals 15 residues. Germline CDR1 reads SSHAT; CDR2 reads FNYEAQ (reference sequence).

The chain uses TRBV15 and TRBJ1-2; D unresolved. The CDR3 has 11 amino acids. Trimming shortened V by 0 bases and J by 8 bases, and 4 bases separated the two germline ends. CDR1 and CDR2 (germline): LNHNV, YYDKDF (reference sequence). CDR3 protein: CATSRERGYTF. The CDR3 DNA reads TGTGCCACCAGCAGAGAACGGGGCTACACCTTC. Full variable domain (outside the CDR3, taken from reference TRBV15 and TRBJ1-2): DAMVIQNPRYQVTQFGKPVTLSCSQTLNHNVMYWYQQKSSQAPKLLFHYYDKDFNNEADTPDNFQSRRPNTSFCFLDIRSPGLGDTAMYLCATSRERGYTFGSGTRLTVV.

The CDR3 is CASSQGVLGYTF. For the CDR3, the DNA is TGCGCCAGCAGCCAAGGGGTGCTTGGCTACACCTTC. V is TRBV5-1 and J is TRBJ1-2, with D possibly TRBD1 on 5 matching bases. With 4 bases removed from V and 7 bases from J, the gap between germline ends came to 11 bases. The CDR3 extends over 12 amino acids. Germline V CDR1 and CDR2: SGHRS, YFSETQ.

The J gene is TRBJ1-5, the V gene TRBV2, with a possible D match to TRBD1 (6 bases). Per germline, CDR1 SNHLY and CDR2 FYNNEI. The CDR3 totals 14 residues. V was trimmed by 6 bases and J by 3 bases, leaving 12 bases between them. The chain's CDR3 is CASRAGQLNQPQHF. As DNA, the CDR3 is TGTGCCAGCAGGGCCGGACAGCTCAATCAGCCCCAGCATTTT. The full variable domain, rest sourced from reference TRBV2 and TRBJ1-5, is EPEVTQTPSHQVTQMGQEVILRCVPISNHLYFYWYRQILGQKVEFLVSFYNNEISEKSEIFDDQFSVERPDGSNFTLKIRSTKLEDSAMYFCASRAGQLNQPQHFGDGTRLSIL.

This clonotype was seen ten or more times. The rearrangement joins TRBV20-1 to TRBJ1-3; possible D gene TRBD1, 6 bases. Germline loops: CDR1 DFQATT, CDR2 SNEGSKA (reference sequence). This CDR3 has 15 residues. Trimming took 1 base from V and 4 from J, leaving 14 bases between them. CDR3 sequence reads: CSARGQGSRGNTIYF. Here the CDR3 DNA reads TGCAGTGCTAGAGGTCAGGGGTCGAGGGGAAACACCATATATTTT.

This clonotype was counted between two and nine times. The genes are TRBV20-1 and TRBJ2-5, with a tentative D call TRBD1 (5 bases). V lost 3 bases and J 2 bases, leaving 10 bases between the germline ends. The CDR3 is 13 residues long. The V gene's germline CDR1 is DFQATT and CDR2 SNEGSKA (reference sequence). The CDR3, as DNA: TGCAGTGCTAGGTGGGGCCTGCAAGAGACCCAGTACTTC. Its translation is CSARWGLQETQYF.

This clonotype appeared a few times. The V call is TRBV29-1, the J call TRBJ2-5, with 7 nucleotides matching TRBD1. Germline V gene data show CDR1 as SQVTM and CDR2 as ANQGSEA. The CDR3 contains 16 residues. Trimming at V came to 6 bases and at J to 3 bases, leaving 16 bases not matched to a gene. The CDR3 spells CSVVSPGTEKKETQYF. CDR3 sequence (DNA): TGCAGCGTAGTTTCGCCCGGGACAGAGAAGAAAGAGACCCAGTACTTC.

The CDR3 coding sequence is TGTGCCAGCAGTTACTATAGAGCGGAGGACACTGAAGCTTTCTTT. Translating gives CASSYYRAEDTEAFF. The chain links TRBV6-5 to TRBJ1-1; D is uncertain. The germline gives CDR1 MNHEY, CDR2 SVGAGI. The V gene lost 1 base and the J gene lost 3 bases, with 12 bases spanning the gap. This CDR3 has 15 residues.

The chain recombines TRBV2 with TRBJ2-7; D gene uncertain. Germline V gives CDR1 SNHLY, CDR2 FYNNEI. Between the trimmed V and J ends, which lost 5 bases and 0 bases, there was a span of 14 bases. The CDR3 has 15 residues. This chain's CDR3 is CASSFEEMFSYEQYF. CDR3 in DNA: TGTGCCAGCAGTTTCGAGGAGATGTTCTCCTACGAGCAGTACTTC.

The CDR3, as DNA: TGTGCCAGCACGGATTATAATTCACCCCTCCACTTT. Encoded protein: CASTDYNSPLHF. V and J are TRBV6-6 and TRBJ1-6, with no clear D. V lost 7 bases and J lost 4, with 5 bases in between. The CDR3 totals 12 residues. Germline V gene lookup returns CDR1 MNHNY and CDR2 SVGAGI (reference sequence).

This clonotype appeared many times. The chain links TRBV7-2 to TRBJ1-4, with a weak D call TRBD1 (6 bases). V lost 3 bases to trimming and J lost 8 bases, with 10 bases between them. The CDR3 extends over 13 amino acids. Germline V gene sequence: CDR1 SGHTA, CDR2 FQGNSA. CDR3 residues: CASSFRGGEKLFF. CDR3 nucleotide sequence: TGTGCCAGCAGCTTCAGGGGAGGCGAAAAACTGTTTTTT.

To note about this clonotype: The conserved phenylalanine or tryptophan is not found at the CDR3 terminus, so this likely reflects a read error. The genes are TRBV5-1 and TRBJ1-1; D uncertain. The CDR3 sequence is 11 residues long. Trimming stripped 2 bases from V and 8 bases from J, with 7 bases between. Per the germline V gene, CDR1 is SGHRS and CDR2 is YFSETQ. In DNA, the CDR3 is TGCGCCAGCAGCTTAGGTCCCGAAGCTTTCCTT. Encoded protein: CASSLGPEAFL.

Comment on this clonotype: Here the CDR3 omits its conserved ending phenylalanine or tryptophan, so a read error is the likely source. CDR3 sequence: CASSIAGGANTEAFI. The CDR3 DNA follows: TGTGCCAGCAGCATCGCCGGGGGCGCGAACACTGAAGCTTTCATT. The rearrangement uses TRBV7-3 and TRBJ1-1; tentative D call: TRBD1 (6 bases). Germline assignment: CDR1 SGHTA and CDR2 FQGTGA. The CDR3 runs 15 residues. Trimming shortened V by 5 bases and J by 1 base, and 14 bases separated the two germline ends.

V and J are TRBV19 and TRBJ2-7; D is unclear. V lost 4 bases to trimming and J lost 0 bases, with 16 bases between them. CDR3 size: 16 residues. Germline assignment: CDR1 LNHDA and CDR2 SQIVND (reference sequence). CDR3 nucleotides: TGTGCCAGTAGTAAGCCCGGTATTAGGAGCTCCTACGAGCAGTACTTC. As protein: CASSKPGIRSSYEQYF.

Points on this clonotype: A much larger clone sits a single nucleotide away, making a read error possible. V and J are TRBV20-1 and TRBJ2-5; no definite D call. The germline V gene has CDR1 DFQATT and CDR2 SNEGSKA (reference sequence). The CDR3 is 11 amino acids. V shed 6 bases and J shed 7 bases, with 12 bases lying between them. In DNA, the CDR3 is TGCAGTGCGTTCCAAGCAGGGACCCAGTACTTC. It encodes CSAFQAGTQYF.

This clonotype was recorded many times. The CDR3 DNA reads TGTGCCATCAGTGAGGGGGCTCAGCCCCAGCATTTT. Its translation: CAISEGAQPQHF. The rearrangement uses TRBV10-3 and TRBJ1-5, with a weak D call TRBD1 (5 bases). This CDR3 region has 12 residues. With 2 bases removed from V and 6 bases from J, the gap between germline ends came to 5 bases. The germline V gene has CDR1 ENHRY and CDR2 SYGVKD.